This T cell receptor (beta chain) was identified during a study of persistence of HIV-infected CD4 T cells. Turning to the study itself: Isolated cells were CMV- and HIV-1 Gag-responding CD4+ T cells. Donors had been on suppressive ART for a median of approximately eight years. Notes on the study in general: Degenerate expanded CDR3beta sequences were enriched among CMV- and Gag-responding cells.

The count of this clone is one. Its target is unknown. The immunoSEQ assay was version 4, run in survey mode. Assay used: immunoSEQ multiplex PCR; TCRdb lists only in-frame clones, some missing. The sample holds 50,000 or so clones, around 80% seen once. CDR1 and CDR2 from the germline V gene are SGHRS and YFSETQ. This CDR3 contains 13 residues. V was pared by 0 bases and J by 6 bases, with 10 bases between. Lysates of CMV-infected fibroblasts at approximately 9.4 ug/mL stimulated these cells. Sorted nonresponding memory CD4+ T cells were CD40L-negative, CD69-negative, CD45RO-high. The source was CD4+ T cells sorted from PBMCs after 18-hour stimulation, collected from a patient who received antiretroviral therapy. The sequence was collected from an adult man with HIV who was CMV-seropositive. This chain connects TRBV5-1 to TRBJ2-7, with no clear D. The CDR3 DNA reads as TGCGCCAGCAGCTTGGCAGGACGTGGCGAGCAGTACTTC. It is translated as CASSLAGRGEQYF.